This T cell receptor beta chain is drawn from a study of blood T cell repertoires in COVID-19. Looked up from germline, CDR1 is SNHLY and CDR2 is FYNNEI. The CDR3 loop spans 16 amino acids. V shed 2 bases and J shed 6 bases, with 19 bases lying between them. The data were produced by immunoSEQ multiplex PCR, yet TCRdb's version contains in-frame clones alone and is incomplete. The sample holds 180,000 or so clones; about 88% are singletons and the top ten take under 2.5%. This clone was seen a single time. The gene calls are TRBV2 and TRBJ2-5; a possible D gene is TRBD2 (6 bases). The specimen was PBMCs or T cells enriched from blood (not recorded which). The TCR sequence derives from a woman in her thirties or forties with acute COVID-19. CDR3: CASSEPLLGGIQTQYF. The CDR3 DNA follows: TGTGCCAGCAGTGAACCACTCCTGGGGGGAATACAGACCCAGTACTTC. The whole variable domain, remainder taken from reference TRBV2 and TRBJ2-5, is EPEVTQTPSHQVTQMGQEVILRCVPISNHLYFYWYRQILGQKVEFLVSFYNNEISEKSEIFDDQFSVERPDGSNFTLKIRSTKLEDSAMYFCASSEPLLGGIQTQYFGPGTRLLVL.